This T cell receptor beta chain was sequenced for a study of cytomegalovirus exposure and HLA in healthy donors. The germline V gene has CDR1 MDHEN and CDR2 SYDVKM. V shed 3 bases and J 5 bases; nucleotides not matched to a gene: 8. This CDR3 comprises 15 residues. A multiplex PCR was run with 60 Vbeta primers and 13 Jbeta primers. Using immunoSEQ multiplex PCR, the repertoire was profiled, and TCRdb retains in-frame clones only, with some absent. The table lists approximately 110,000 clones. This TCR came from a man in his late teens or twenties in good health and CMV-seronegative. The chain carries TRBV28 and TRBJ2-5; 8 nucleotides align to TRBD2. Material: PBMCs. The CDR3 protein is CASSFTRGRRETQYF. The CDR3 DNA is TGTGCCAGCAGTTTCACTCGCGGGAGGCGGGAGACCCAGTACTTC.